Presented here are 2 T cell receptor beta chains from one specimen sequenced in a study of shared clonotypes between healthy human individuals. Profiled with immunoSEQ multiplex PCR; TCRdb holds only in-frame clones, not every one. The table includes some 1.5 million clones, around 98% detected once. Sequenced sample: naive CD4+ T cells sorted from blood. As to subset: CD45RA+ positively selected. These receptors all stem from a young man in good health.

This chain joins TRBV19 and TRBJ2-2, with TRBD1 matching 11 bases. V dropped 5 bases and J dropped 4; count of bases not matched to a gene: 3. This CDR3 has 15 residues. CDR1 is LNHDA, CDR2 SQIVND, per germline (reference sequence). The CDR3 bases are TGTGCCAGTAGTTCCGGACAGGGGGCCACCGGGGAGCTGTTTTTT. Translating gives CASSSGQGATGELFF.

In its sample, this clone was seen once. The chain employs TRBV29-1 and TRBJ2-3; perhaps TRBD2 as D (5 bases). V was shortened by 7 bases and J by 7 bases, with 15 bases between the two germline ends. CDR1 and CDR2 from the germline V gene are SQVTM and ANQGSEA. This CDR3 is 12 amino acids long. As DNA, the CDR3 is TGCAGCGGGGCCCGGGGTCTGAATACGCAGTATTTT. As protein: CSGARGLNTQYF.